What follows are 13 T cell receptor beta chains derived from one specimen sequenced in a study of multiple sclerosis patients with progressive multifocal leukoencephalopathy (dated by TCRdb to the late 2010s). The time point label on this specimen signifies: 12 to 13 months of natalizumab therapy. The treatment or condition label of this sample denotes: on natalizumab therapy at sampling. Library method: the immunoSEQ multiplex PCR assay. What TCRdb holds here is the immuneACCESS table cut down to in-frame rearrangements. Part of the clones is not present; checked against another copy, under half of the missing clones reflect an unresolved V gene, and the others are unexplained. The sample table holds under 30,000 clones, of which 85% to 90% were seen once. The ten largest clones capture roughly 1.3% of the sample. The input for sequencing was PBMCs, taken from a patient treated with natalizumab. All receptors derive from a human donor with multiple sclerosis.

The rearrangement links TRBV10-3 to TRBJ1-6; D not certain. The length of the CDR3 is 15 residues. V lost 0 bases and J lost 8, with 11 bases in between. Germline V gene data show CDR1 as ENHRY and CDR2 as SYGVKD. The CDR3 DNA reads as TGTGCCATCAGTGAGTCGCCGGGAAGGGATTCACCCCTCCACTTT. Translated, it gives CAISESPGRDSPLHF.

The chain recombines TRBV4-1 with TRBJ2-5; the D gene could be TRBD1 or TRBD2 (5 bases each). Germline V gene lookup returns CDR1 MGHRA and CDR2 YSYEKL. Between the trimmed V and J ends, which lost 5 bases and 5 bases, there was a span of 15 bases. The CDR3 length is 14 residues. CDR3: CASSEGSGSETQYF. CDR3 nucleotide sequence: TGCGCCAGCAGCGAGGGGTCCGGCTCGGAGACCCAGTACTTC.

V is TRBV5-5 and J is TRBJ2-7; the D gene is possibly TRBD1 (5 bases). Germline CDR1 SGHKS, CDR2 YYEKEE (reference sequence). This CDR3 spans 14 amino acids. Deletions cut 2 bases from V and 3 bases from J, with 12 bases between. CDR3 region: CASSLALTDYEQYF. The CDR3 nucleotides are TGTGCCAGCAGCTTAGCTCTGACAGACTACGAGCAGTACTTC. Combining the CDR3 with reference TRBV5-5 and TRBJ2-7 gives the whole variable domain DAGVTQSPTHLIKTRGQQVTLRCSPISGHKSVSWYQQVLGQGPQFIFQYYEKEERGRGNFPDRFSARQFPNYSSELNVNALLLGDSALYLCASSLALTDYEQYFGPGTRLTVT.

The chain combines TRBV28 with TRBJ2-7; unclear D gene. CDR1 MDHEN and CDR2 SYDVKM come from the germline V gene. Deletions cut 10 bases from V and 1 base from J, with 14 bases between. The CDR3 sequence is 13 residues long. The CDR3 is CATASLNSYEQYF. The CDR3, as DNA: TGTGCCACCGCGTCTCTAAATTCCTACGAGCAGTACTTC.

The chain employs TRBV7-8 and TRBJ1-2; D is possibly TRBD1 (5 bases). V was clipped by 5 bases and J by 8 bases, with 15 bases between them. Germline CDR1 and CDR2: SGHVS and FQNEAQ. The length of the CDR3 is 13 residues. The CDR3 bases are TGTGCCAGCAGCCCCGCCCGGGGGGACGGCTACACCTTC. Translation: CASSPARGDGYTF.

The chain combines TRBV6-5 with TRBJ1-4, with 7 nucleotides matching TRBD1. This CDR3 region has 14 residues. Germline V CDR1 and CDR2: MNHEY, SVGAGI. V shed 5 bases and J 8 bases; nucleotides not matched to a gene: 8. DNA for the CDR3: TGTGCCAGCAGTGAACGTGGAGGGGGCGAAAAACTGTTTTTT. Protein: CASSERGGGEKLFF.

CDR3 region: CASSRYRESPLHEQYF. The CDR3 DNA reads TGTGCCAGCAGCCGTTACAGGGAGAGCCCTTTACACGAGCAGTACTTC. The chain uses TRBV5-7 and TRBJ2-7; perhaps TRBD1 as D (6 bases). TRBV5-7 is an open reading frame, and its role is uncertain. The CDR3 length is 16 residues. V gave up 4 bases and J gave up 5 bases, with 22 bases separating them.

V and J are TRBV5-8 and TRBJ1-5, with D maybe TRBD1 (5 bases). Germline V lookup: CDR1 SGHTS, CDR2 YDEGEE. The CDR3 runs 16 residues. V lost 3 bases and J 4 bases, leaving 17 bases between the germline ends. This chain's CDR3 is CASSYRDGLGNQPQHF. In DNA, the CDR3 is TGTGCCAGCAGCTACCGGGACGGGCTGGGGAATCAGCCCCAGCATTTT.

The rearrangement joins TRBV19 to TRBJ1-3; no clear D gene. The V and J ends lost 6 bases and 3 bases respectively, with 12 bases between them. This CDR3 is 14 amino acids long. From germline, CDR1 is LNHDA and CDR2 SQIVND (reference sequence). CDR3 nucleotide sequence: TGTGCCAGTAGGTGGACTCTTTATGGAAACACCATATATTTT. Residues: CASRWTLYGNTIYF.

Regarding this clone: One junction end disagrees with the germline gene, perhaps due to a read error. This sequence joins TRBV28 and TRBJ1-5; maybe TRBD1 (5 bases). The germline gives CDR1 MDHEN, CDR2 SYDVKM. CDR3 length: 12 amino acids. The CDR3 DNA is TGTGCCAGCAGTTTAACCGGCTCGGGACGTACTTTT. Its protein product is CASSLTGSGRTF.

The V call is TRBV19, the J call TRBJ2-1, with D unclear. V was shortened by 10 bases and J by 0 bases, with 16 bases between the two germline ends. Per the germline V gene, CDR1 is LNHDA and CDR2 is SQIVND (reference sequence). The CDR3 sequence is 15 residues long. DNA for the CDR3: TGTGCCACCTCGAAAGGGCCCAGCTCCTACAATGAGCAGTTCTTC. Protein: CATSKGPSSYNEQFF. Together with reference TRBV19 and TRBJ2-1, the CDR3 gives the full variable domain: DGGITQSPKYLFRKEGQNVTLSCEQNLNHDAMYWYRQDPGQGLRLIYYSQIVNDFQKGDIAEGYSVSREKKESFPLTVTSAQKNPTAFYLCATSKGPSSYNEQFFGPGTRLTVL.

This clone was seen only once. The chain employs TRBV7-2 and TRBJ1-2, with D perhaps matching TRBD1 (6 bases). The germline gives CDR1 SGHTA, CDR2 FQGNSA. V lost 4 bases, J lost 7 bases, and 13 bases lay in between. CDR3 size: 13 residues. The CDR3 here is CASSSPQGFGYTF. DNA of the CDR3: TGTGCCAGCAGCTCACCCCAGGGGTTTGGCTACACCTTC.

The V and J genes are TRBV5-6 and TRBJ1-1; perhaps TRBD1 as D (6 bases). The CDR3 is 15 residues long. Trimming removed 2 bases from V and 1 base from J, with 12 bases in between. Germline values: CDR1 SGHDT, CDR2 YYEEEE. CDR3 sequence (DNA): TGTGCCAGCAGCTTCTCCAGGGGAGGGAACACTGAAGCTTTCTTT. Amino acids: CASSFSRGGNTEAFF.